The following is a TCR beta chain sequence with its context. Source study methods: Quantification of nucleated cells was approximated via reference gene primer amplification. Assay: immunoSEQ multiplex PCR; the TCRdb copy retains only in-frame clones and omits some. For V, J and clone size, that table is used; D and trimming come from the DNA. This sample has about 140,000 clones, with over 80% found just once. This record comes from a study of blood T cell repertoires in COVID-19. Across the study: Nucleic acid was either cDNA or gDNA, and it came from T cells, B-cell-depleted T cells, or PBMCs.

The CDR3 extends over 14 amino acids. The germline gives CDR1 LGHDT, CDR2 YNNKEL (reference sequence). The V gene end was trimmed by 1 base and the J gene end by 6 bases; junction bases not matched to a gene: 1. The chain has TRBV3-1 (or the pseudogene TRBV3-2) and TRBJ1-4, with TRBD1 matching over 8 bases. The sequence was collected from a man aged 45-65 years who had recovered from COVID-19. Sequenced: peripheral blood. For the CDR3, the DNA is TGTGCCAGCAGCCAAGCGGACAGGGATGAAAAACTGTTTTTT. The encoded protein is CASSQADRDEKLFF.